Listed below are T cell receptor beta chains from one sample, sequenced in a study of PD-L1 blockade in urothelial cancer. Assay used: immunoSEQ multiplex PCR; TCRdb lists only in-frame clones, some missing. The table includes around 63,000 clones, approximately 80% detected once. Here the sequenced sample was PBMCs, taken around atezolizumab (anti-PD-L1) treatment. The source is a man between 65 and 80 years old with urothelial cancer. CDR3s include the opening cysteine and the closing phenylalanine or tryptophan. A D gene is named only where the DNA matches it firmly. Some rows mark clone size as missing; the rest say once, few, many or name a class of expanded clone.

j_call,v_call,clone_size,cdr3_length,d_call,cdr3_aa,cdr3_nt
TRBJ2-7,TRBV12-1,.,14,.,CASSFASGSYEQYF,.
TRBJ2-7,TRBV5-1,.,14,.,CASSSTVQLDEQYF,TGCGCCAGCAGCTCGACAGTACAACTGGACGAGCAGTACTTC
TRBJ2-5,TRBV9,.,15,.,CASTALGGGAETQYF,TGTGCCAGCACGGCTTTGGGGGGGGGCGCGGAGACCCAGTACTTC
TRBJ1-2,TRBV27,.,16,TRBD1,CASSSGQGASNYGYTF,TGTGCCAGCAGTTCGGGACAGGGGGCCTCTAACTATGGCTACACCTTC
TRBJ2-7,TRBV5-1,.,14,.,CASSLVSRAYEQYF,TGCGCCAGCAGCTTGGTGTCTCGGGCCTACGAGCAGTACTTC
TRBJ2-1,TRBV20-1,.,11,.,CSVDTDNEQFF,TGCAGTGTTGACACTGACAATGAGCAGTTCTTC
TRBJ2-3,TRBV27,.,17,TRBD2,CASSFEFSSGRVDTQYF,TGTGCCAGCAGTTTTGAGTTTTCTAGCGGGAGGGTCGATACGCAGTATTTT
TRBJ2-5,TRBV5-4,.,15,TRBD2,CASSLGGGDGETQYF,TGTGCCAGCAGCTTGGGCGGGGGGGACGGAGAGACCCAGTACTTC
TRBJ2-7,TRBV14,.,12,.,CASSQAGGIEYF,TGTGCCAGCAGCCAAGCTGGAGGAATCGAGTACTTC
TRBJ2-5,TRBV9,.,15,TRBD1,CASSVGQGSYAAQYF,TGTGCCAGCAGCGTAGGACAGGGGAGTTACGCGGCCCAGTACTTC
TRBJ1-5,TRBV6-6,.,13,.,CASSYSENQPQHF,TGTGCCAGCAGTTACTCAGAGAATCAGCCCCAGCATTTT
TRBJ2-2,TRBV19,.,15,.,CASSPTARGTGELFF,TGTGCCAGTAGCCCGACTGCACGGGGCACCGGGGAGCTGTTTTTT
TRBJ1-5,TRBV27,few,15,.,CASSLWPLSGQPQHF,TGTGCCAGCAGTTTATGGCCCCTGTCTGGTCAGCCCCAGCATTTT
TRBJ2-1,TRBV5-1,.,16,.,CASSLVVGGDNNEQFF,TGCGCCAGCAGCTTGGTGGTAGGGGGTGATAACAATGAGCAGTTCTTC
TRBJ1-5,TRBV2,.,12,.,CASSVPPAEEHF,TGTGCCAGCAGTGTGCCGCCGGCGGAAGAGCATTTT
TRBJ2-1,TRBV5-5,.,16,TRBD2,CASSLLTSGSINEQFF,TGTGCCAGCAGCCTATTAACTAGCGGGAGTATCAATGAGCAGTTCTTC
TRBJ2-7,TRBV7-2,few,15,TRBD2,CASSLEGSGSYEQYF,TGTGCCAGCAGCTTAGAAGGAAGCGGGAGCTACGAGCAGTACTTC
TRBJ2-7,TRBV29-1,.,14,TRBD2,CSVDSGLAGDEQYF,TGCAGCGTTGACAGCGGACTAGCGGGAGACGAGCAGTACTTC
TRBJ1-5,TRBV19,.,15,TRBD1,CASSRPGTVLEPQHF,TGTGCCAGTAGTCGTCCCGGGACAGTTTTGGAGCCCCAGCATTTT
TRBJ2-6,TRBV14,.,19,.,CASSQGRTHLPSGANVLTF,TGTGCCAGCAGCCAAGGACGGACTCACCTACCCTCTGGGGCCAACGTCCTGACTTTC
TRBJ2-1,TRBV6-1,.,13,TRBD2,CASSYGGRDEQFF,TGTGCCAGCAGTTATGGGGGGAGGGATGAGCAGTTCTTC
TRBJ2-1,TRBV10-1,few,13,.,CASSPGAYNEQFF,TGCGCCAGCAGTCCAGGGGCTTACAATGAGCAGTTCTTC
TRBJ2-5,TRBV9,.,15,TRBD1,CASSVEVDRGETQYF,TGTGCCAGCAGCGTAGAGGTAGACAGGGGAGAGACCCAGTACTTC
TRBJ2-6,TRBV4-2,.,18,TRBD1,CASSQQGQTSSGANVLTF,TGTGCCAGCAGCCAACAGGGACAGACCAGCTCTGGGGCCAACGTCCTGACTTTC
TRBJ2-7,TRBV28,.,12,TRBD1,CATTDRVHEQYF,TGTGCCACCACAGACAGGGTCCACGAGCAGTACTTC
TRBJ2-3,TRBV7-9,.,13,.,CASLRDSQDTQYF,TGTGCCAGCCTGCGGGACTCCCAAGATACGCAGTATTTT
TRBJ1-1,TRBV28,.,14,.,CASSLQGRGTEAFF,TGTGCCAGCAGTTTGCAGGGCCGGGGGACTGAAGCTTTCTTT